This T cell receptor beta chain was observed in a study of T cell responses to AZD1222 COVID-19 vaccine. Assay: immunoSEQ multiplex PCR; the TCRdb copy retains only in-frame clones and omits some. The sample holds about 120,000 clones, more than 75% seen once. The V gene lost 5 bases and the J gene lost 9 bases, with 11 bases spanning the gap. This CDR3 has 12 residues. Germline V gene sequence: CDR1 SEHNR, CDR2 FQNEAQ (reference sequence). The TCR was taken from an adult in good health. J is TRBJ1-5 and V is TRBV7-9, with a tentative D call TRBD1 (6 bases). This specimen was peripheral blood, taken on day 0 of AZD1222 vaccination. The CDR3 loop is CASSPGGRPQHF. CDR3 DNA: TGTGCCAGCAGCCCGGGGGGGCGGCCCCAGCATTTT.